Listed below are T cell receptor beta chains from one sample, sequenced in a study of identifying expanded T cells in peripheral blood. Profiled with immunoSEQ multiplex PCR; TCRdb holds only in-frame clones, not every one. This table holds about 82,000 clones, around 90% found once. The specimen sequenced was blood. These receptors were collected from a person between 18 and 75 years old in good health. Each CDR3 is given with its conserved first and last residue. Some rows mark clone size as missing; the rest say once, few, many or name a class of expanded clone.

v_call	j_call	clone_size	cdr3_aa
TRBV4-3	TRBJ2-1	.	CASSQGVASYNEQFF
TRBV6-6	TRBJ1-5	once	CASSYGPIRQPQHF
TRBV10-3	TRBJ2-5	.	CAISAPSSWTGQETQYF
TRBV19	TRBJ2-3	.	CASSEGGSTDTQYF
TRBV6-5	TRBJ1-1	.	CASSPGAHTEAFF
TRBV4-1	TRBJ1-5	.	CASSQGGQGAWEPQHF
TRBV6-1	TRBJ2-7	.	CAHRPTGPQTGEQYF
TRBV6-5	TRBJ1-3	few	CASSYSNRVGNTIYF
TRBV11-2	TRBJ2-5	once	CASRGGSAYQETQYF
TRBV6-1	TRBJ1-5	.	CASSGRTEHF
TRBV12-5	TRBJ2-7	.	CASGLNLGYEQYF
TRBV18	TRBJ1-1	.	CAFTQIGGTEAFF
TRBV21-1	TRBJ2-4	.	CASGNRILAKNIQYF
TRBV7-8	TRBJ1-2	once	CASSHTGNYGYTF
TRBV21-1	TRBJ1-5	.	CASSGGGSVLAGWQPQHF
TRBV6-6	TRBJ2-6	.	CASSTTGVGANVLTF
TRBV6-1	TRBJ2-7	.	CASSAGTGGHEQYF
TRBV19	TRBJ1-4	.	CASSNTKETGPNEKLFF
TRBV11-3	TRBJ1-2	.	CASSPDGLYGYTF
TRBV7-6	TRBJ2-1	.	CASTGGESSYNEQFF
TRBV6-4	TRBJ2-2	.	CASSPKTSANTGELFF
TRBV2	TRBJ2-5	.	CARRVEETQYF
TRBV5-1	TRBJ1-2	.	CASSPVGTGNYGYTF
TRBV5-1	TRBJ2-7	.	CASSFTSGGAYEQYF
TRBV2	TRBJ2-7	.	CASSRPLGVSYEQYF
TRBV19	TRBJ1-5	.	CASGPGQGGNQPQHF
TRBV29-1	TRBJ1-2	.	CSAIGQGDGYGYTF
TRBV11-3	TRBJ1-1	.	CASSLGGWRATDGNTEAFF
TRBV29-1	TRBJ2-7	.	CSVGGQGNEQYF
TRBV27	TRBJ2-7	.	CASSSGQGRVHEQYF
TRBV5-1	TRBJ2-1	.	CASSYGPTDEQFF
TRBV30	TRBJ2-3	once	CAWRFSDTQYF
TRBV11-3	TRBJ2-1	.	CASSPPAGVAGGPNEQFF
TRBV6-1	TRBJ2-7	.	CASRGRAFSYEQYF
TRBV28	TRBJ2-5	.	CASSLLARTLTGTQYF
TRBV7-3	TRBJ2-3	.	CASSPQPGRSTDTQYF
TRBV11-3	TRBJ2-5	.	CASSLGVDRTGTQYF
TRBV5-6	TRBJ1-4	.	CASSSQRETNEKLFF
TRBV7-8	TRBJ2-7	.	CASSLARGLSYEQYF
TRBV4-1	TRBJ2-4	few	CASSQGVDRNIQYF
TRBV6-6	TRBJ1-2	.	CASSYSGTESGYTF
TRBV18	TRBJ1-4	.	CASSGQENEKLFF
TRBV19	TRBJ2-3	.	CASSTDPLGGRSDTQYF
TRBV30	TRBJ2-1	.	CAWTSLAGASYNEQFF
TRBV6-1	TRBJ1-5	.	CASSESGFSNQPQHF
TRBV5-4	TRBJ1-6	few	CASSLADSRSPLHF
TRBV4-3	TRBJ1-5	.	CASSQDWAGDSNQPQHF
TRBV9	TRBJ1-4	.	CASSPFTGTGSEKLFF
TRBV10-1	TRBJ2-1	.	CASSCQGDTSYNEQFF
TRBV19	TRBJ1-3	.	CASRTPGQRNTIYF
TRBV7-3	TRBJ2-1	.	CASSLIISSYNEQFF
TRBV6-6	TRBJ1-1	.	CASSYSDFNTEAFF
TRBV4-2	TRBJ1-6	.	CASSQDMVSARRNSPLHF
TRBV6-5	TRBJ2-7	.	CASSGSSYEQYF
TRBV5-1	TRBJ2-5	.	CASSPGTAQETQYF
TRBV10-3	TRBJ1-2	.	CAISETAPAGYTF
TRBV10-3	TRBJ2-7	.	CAISSTGGSYEQYF
TRBV5-8	TRBJ2-7	.	CASSVRDRGRF
TRBV19	TRBJ1-1	.	CASSKVGALFMNTEAFF
TRBV14	TRBJ1-1	.	CASSPQRSAGWVYTEAFF